This TCR beta chain was captured in a study of blood T cell repertoires in COVID-19. Across the study: Italy, Spain and the United States were the sources of the convalescent and acute COVID-19 samples. Sample material is recorded as cDNA or gDNA derived from T cells, B-cell-depleted T cells, or PBMCs.

Germline CDR1 and CDR2: GTSNPN and SVGIG (reference sequence). The germline V and J ends were trimmed by 0 bases and 3 bases, with 5 bases remaining between them. This CDR3 spans 12 amino acids. Original analysis: Reference gene primer amplification gave nucleated cell count estimates. Some clones are missing from TCRdb's copy, which holds only in-frame ones; the method was immunoSEQ multiplex PCR. That table furnishes V, J and clone size, whereas the DNA furnished D and trimming. The data contain just over 650,000 clones, approximately 90% of them singletons. Sequenced input: peripheral blood. The sequence came from a young woman with acute or convalescent COVID-19. The chain employs TRBV30 and TRBJ1-2; no reliable D call. The CDR3 DNA is TGTGCCTGGAGTGTACTCTACTATGGCTACACCTTC. Amino acid sequence: CAWSVLYYGYTF.